This TCR beta chain was captured in a study of T cells in Graves' hyperthyroidism and ophthalmopathy. Turning to the study itself: At initial diagnosis, before any treatment had begun, peripheral blood was obtained.

The hyperthyroidism patients had all been newly diagnosed, and their disease duration was under 2 months. Their ages ranged from 18 to 65 years. Investigators excluded patients with uncontrolled infection, other autoimmune disease, pregnancy or lactation. RNA transcripts provided the source from which TCR beta CDR3 regions were amplified. Primed by the HTBI set, a first-round RT-PCR was run on the TCR CDR3. TCRdb used MiXCR to reprocess the multiplex PCR reads, holding one entry per CDR3 protein. Of hundreds of thousands of distinct CDR3 sequences detected, 16% appear once; the ten largest clones hold 18%. V lost 0 bases, J lost 7 bases, and 10 bases lay in between. The CDR3 length is 13 residues. Germline V gene sequence: CDR1 SGHRS, CDR2 YFSETQ.

The rearrangement uses TRBV5-1 and TRBJ1-2, with D possibly TRBD1 on 6 matching bases. This receptor was obtained from a woman in her late teens or twenties with Graves' hyperthyroidism. Sample: blood. CDR3 region: CASSLEGGGGYTF. The CDR3, as DNA: TGCGCCAGCAGCTTGGAAGGGGGAGGTGGCTACACCTTC.